The source of this T cell receptor (beta chain) is a study of T cells expressing NK-cell markers. From its re-call of the 5' RACE reads, TCRdb lists each CDR3 protein once, without DNA. Its listing shows some 460,000 distinct CDR3 sequences. Points on this clonotype: No antigen is known for it.

Study outcomes and limitations: More than 5 donors showed dominant NKG2C+ clonotypes comprising about 1.0-7.5% of their CD8+ T cells.

The length of the CDR3 is 19 residues. Sequenced sample: blood T cells: a sorted CD56 or NKG2C T cell subset, CD4+ or CD8+ T cells, or bulk PBMC T cells (not recorded which). The clonotype was recovered from a woman aged 45-65 years in good health. The chain is built from TRBV5-3 and TRBJ2-2; absent DNA, TCRdb's TRBD2 call cannot be checked. TRBV5-3 falls under the ORF class, with uncertain function. CDR3 sequence: CARSLMSLIGLTNTGELFF.